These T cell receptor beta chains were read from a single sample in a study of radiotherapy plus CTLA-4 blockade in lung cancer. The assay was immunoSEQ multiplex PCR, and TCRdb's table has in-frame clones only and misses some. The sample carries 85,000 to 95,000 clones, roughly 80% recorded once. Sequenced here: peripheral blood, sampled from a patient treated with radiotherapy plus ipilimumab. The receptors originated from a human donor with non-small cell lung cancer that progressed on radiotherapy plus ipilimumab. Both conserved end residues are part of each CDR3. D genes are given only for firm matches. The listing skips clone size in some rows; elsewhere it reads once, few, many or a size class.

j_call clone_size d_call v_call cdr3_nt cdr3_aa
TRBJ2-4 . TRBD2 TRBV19 TGTGCCAGTAAGGCTAGCGGGAGGGATTTAGCCAAAAACATTCAGTACTTC CASKASGRDLAKNIQYF
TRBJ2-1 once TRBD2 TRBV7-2 TGTGCCAGCAGCCACGCTATTGTACTAGCGGGCAATGAGCAGTTCTTC CASSHAIVLAGNEQFF
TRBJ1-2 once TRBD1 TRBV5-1 TGCGCCAGCAGCCGGACGGGACAGGCTACCTATGGCTACACCTTC CASSRTGQATYGYTF
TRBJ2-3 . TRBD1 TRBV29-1 TGCAGCGGAGGGACAGGGGCGGGAGATACGCAGTATTTT CSGGTGAGDTQYF
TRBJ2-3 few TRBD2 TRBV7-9 TGTGCCAGCAGACCCGCCCTAGCGGGAGGCACAGATACGCAGTATTTT CASRPALAGGTDTQYF
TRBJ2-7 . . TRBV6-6 TGTGCCAGCAGCTTTACGGGGCGAGCGGCCTACGAGCAGTACTTC CASSFTGRAAYEQYF
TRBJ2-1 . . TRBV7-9 TGTGCCAGCAGCTTCCGCCGAGGACTACACTACAATGAGCAGTTCTTC CASSFRRGLHYNEQFF
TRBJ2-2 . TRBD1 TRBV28 TGTGCCAGCAGGCGCCCGGGACAGACATCGAACACCGGGGAGCTGTTTTTT CASRRPGQTSNTGELFF
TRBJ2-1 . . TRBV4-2 TGTGCCAGCAGACCCGACCGGAGCTACAATGAGCAGTTCTTC CASRPDRSYNEQFF
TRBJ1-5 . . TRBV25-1 TGTGCCAGCAGTTCCCGGGATCCTTATCAGCCCCAGCATTTT CASSSRDPYQPQHF
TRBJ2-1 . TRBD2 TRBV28 TGTGCCAGCAGTTCACTAGCGGGGGCGTCCTACAATGAGCAGTTCTTC CASSSLAGASYNEQFF
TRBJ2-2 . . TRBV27 TGTGCCAGCGGGTCTGGCGGGGACACCGGGGAGCTGTTTTTT CASGSGGDTGELFF
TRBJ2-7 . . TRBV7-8 TGTGCCAGCAGCTCCAGGGACGAGCAGTACTTC CASSSRDEQYF
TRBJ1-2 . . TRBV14 TGTGCCAGCAGGATCACAGGGTCGGCTAACTATGGCTACACCTTC CASRITGSANYGYTF
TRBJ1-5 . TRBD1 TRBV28 TGTGCCAGCAGTATTGGGACAGGGAACAATCAGCCCCAGCATTTT CASSIGTGNNQPQHF
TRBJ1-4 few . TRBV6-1 TGTGCCAGCAGTGAGATTGGGGGTAATGAAAAACTGTTTTTT CASSEIGGNEKLFF
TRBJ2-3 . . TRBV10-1 TGCGCCAGCAGTGATCCGGGATCATTGGGGGAAACGCAGTATTTT CASSDPGSLGETQYF
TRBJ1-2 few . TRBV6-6 TGTGCCAGCAGTTACAGCTATGGCTACACCTTC CASSYSYGYTF
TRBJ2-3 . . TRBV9 TGTGCCAGCAGCGTAGGAACAGGATTCACAGATACGCAGTATTTT CASSVGTGFTDTQYF
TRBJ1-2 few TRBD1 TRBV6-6 TGTGCCAGCAGTCGACAGGGTGATGGCTACACCTTC CASSRQGDGYTF
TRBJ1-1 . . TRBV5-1 TGCGCCAGTTCCCCCGGGTTTGTGTACACTGAAGCTTTCTTT CASSPGFVYTEAFF
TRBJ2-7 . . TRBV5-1 TGCGCCAGCAGCTTGGGAGGGACTGACACCCGACGGGGGCAGTACTTC CASSLGGTDTRRGQYF
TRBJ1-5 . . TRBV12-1 TGTGCCAGCAGCTTTACCCAGCGGGGGCCCCAGCATTTT CASSFTQRGPQHF
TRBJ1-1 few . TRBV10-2 TGCGCCAGCAGTGAAGTGGGGTCTGAAGCTTTCTTT CASSEVGSEAFF
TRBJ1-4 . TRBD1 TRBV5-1 TGCGCCAGCAGCCTCCGGGGGACAGCTAATGAAAAACTGTTTTTT CASSLRGTANEKLFF
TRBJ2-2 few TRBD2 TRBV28 TGTGCCAGCAGTTTCTGGAGCGGGGGCACCGGGGAGCTGTTTTTT CASSFWSGGTGELFF
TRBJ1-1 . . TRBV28 TGTGCCAGCTGGGGAATGGACACTGAAGCTTTCTTT CASWGMDTEAFF
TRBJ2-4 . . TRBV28 TGTGCCAGCAGAACAGGGAAAAACATTCAGTACTTC CASRTGKNIQYF
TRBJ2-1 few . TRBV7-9 TGTGCCAGCAGTTTAGGGGGTTCTACCTACAATGAGCAGTTCTTC CASSLGGSTYNEQFF
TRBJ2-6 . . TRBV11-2 TGTGCCAGCAGCTTGGAAGGGAGTGGCACTGGGGCCAACGTCCTGACTTTC CASSLEGSGTGANVLTF
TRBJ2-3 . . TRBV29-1 TGCAGCGTTGAAGGGGGGGCGGGAGTTGGCACAGATACGCAGTATTTT CSVEGGAGVGTDTQYF
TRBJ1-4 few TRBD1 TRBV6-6 TGTGCCAGCAGAGATAGACAGGGCGAAAAACTGTTTTTT CASRDRQGEKLFF
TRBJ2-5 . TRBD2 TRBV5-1 TGCGCCAGCAGCTTGGGAATAGCGGGAGGGACAGAGACCCAGTACTTC CASSLGIAGGTETQYF
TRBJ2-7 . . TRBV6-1 TGTGCCAGTACTGGACAGACCTACGAGCAGTACTTC CASTGQTYEQYF
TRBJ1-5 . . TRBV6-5 TGTGCCAGCAGTTACACAGGGAATCAGCCCCAGCATTTT CASSYTGNQPQHF
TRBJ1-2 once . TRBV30 TGTGCCTGGAGTGTAGGGTCTAACTATGGCTACACCTTC CAWSVGSNYGYTF
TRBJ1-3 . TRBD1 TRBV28 TGTGCCAGCAGTATTGGACAGGGGGACTCTGGAAACACCATATATTTT CASSIGQGDSGNTIYF
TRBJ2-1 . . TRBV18 TGTGCCAGCTCACCCGACCAGAGCTCCTACAATGAGCAGTTCTTC CASSPDQSSYNEQFF
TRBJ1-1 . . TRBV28 TGTGCCAGCATCTCCTCGGGGGCGTACACTGAAGCTTTCTTT CASISSGAYTEAFF
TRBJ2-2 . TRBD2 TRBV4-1 TGCGCCAGCAGCCAAGCGGGACTAGCGGGACCAAACACCGGGGAGCTGTTTTTT CASSQAGLAGPNTGELFF